Sequencing of this T cell receptor beta chain was carried out in a study of spatial heterogeneity in lung cancer. For the study at large: Fewer alpha-chain than beta-chain sequences were consistently detected. Study-wide results and caveats: How many expanded intratumoral alpha and beta TCRs were present tracked the tumor mutation count, which was a count of nonsynonymous mutations.

Stated time point: sample taken at primary tumor resection. The sequenced material consisted of unsorted whole RNA from tumor, nontumor lung or frozen PBMC. Individually, TCR cDNA molecules were each labelled with a unique molecular identifier. In TCRdb, the 5' RACE reads were re-called with MiXCR into one record per CDR3 protein. There are roughly 5,000 distinct CDR3 sequences in the sample; approximately 15% occur only once, and more than 9% lies in the top ten. This clonotype is classed as medium-sized (0.01 to 0.1%). The target antigen is unknown. This beta chain is off target for a library built for alpha chains, so its abundance means little. The CDR3 loop spans 15 amino acids. Germline CDR1 and CDR2: GTSNPN and SVGIG (reference sequence). Between the trimmed V and J ends, which lost 5 bases and 1 base, there was a span of 16 bases.

The TCR comes from a male donor with early-stage non-small cell lung cancer. The chain is built from TRBV30 and TRBJ2-3; possible D gene TRBD2, 5 bases. Source: lung tumor tissue, taken at surgery. CDR3 bases: TGTGCCTGGGACGGCGGGCGCTCCGGCACAGATACGCAGTATTTT. Translated: CAWDGGRSGTDTQYF.